This entry lists 20 T cell receptor beta chains sequenced from one sample in a study of cytotoxic CD8 clonotypes in ibrutinib-treated CLL (dated by TCRdb to 2020 to 2022). In light of the paper, this sample's time point label describes: roughly 12 months on ibrutinib. To prepare the library, the immunoSEQ multiplex PCR assay was applied. TCRdb mirrors the immuneACCESS table, restricted to in-frame sequences. Some clones are absent from its copies; in checked studies, under half trace to an unresolved V gene, and the reason for the others is unknown. This sample lists approximately 150,000 clones; roughly 80% were detected once. Clones ranked in the top ten supply approximately 27% of the sample. The sequenced sample was PBMCs, obtained after 12 months of ibrutinib treatment. The source is a human donor with chronic lymphocytic leukemia.

This chain uses TRBV13 with TRBJ2-2; 12 bases fit TRBD1. V lost 5 bases to trimming and J lost 5 bases; unmatched junction nucleotides: 9. This CDR3 has 17 amino acids. Germline CDR1 is PRHDT and CDR2 is FYEKMQ (reference sequence). The CDR3 nucleotides read TGTGCCAGCAGCCCCGGGACAGGGGGCACTCAAACCGGGGAGCTGTTTTTT. It encodes CASSPGTGGTQTGELFF.

The chain employs TRBV10-3 and TRBJ2-5; D is perhaps TRBD1 or TRBD2 (6 bases each). The CDR3 contains 15 residues. Between the trimmed V and J ends, which lost 0 bases and 5 bases, there was a span of 13 bases. Per germline, CDR1 ENHRY and CDR2 SYGVKD. The CDR3 coding sequence is TGTGCCATCAGTGAGTCAGCCGGGGGCGCGGAGACCCAGTACTTC. Protein: CAISESAGGAETQYF.

This chain connects TRBV6-1 to TRBJ2-1, with unresolved D. V lost 2 bases, J lost 4 bases, and 27 bases lay in between. This CDR3 contains 20 residues. Germline V CDR1 and CDR2: MNHNS, SASEGT. The CDR3 here is CASSESMVVGLVSLYNEQFF. In DNA form, the CDR3 reads TGTGCCAGCAGTGAATCGATGGTCGTCGGTCTTGTTAGCCTATACAATGAGCAGTTCTTC.

This chain uses TRBV11-2 with TRBJ2-1; D remains unclear. The CDR3 contains 16 residues. Trimming removed 5 bases from V and 1 base from J, with 15 bases in between. Germline loops: CDR1 SGHAT, CDR2 FQNNGV. CDR3 sequence (DNA): TGTGCCAGCAGCCACTCCGGGCAGTGGTCCTACAATGAGCAGTTCTTC. It is translated as CASSHSGQWSYNEQFF.

The CDR3, as DNA: TGTGCCAGTAATCGCGTGGGAGGCAGCAATCAGCCCCAGCATTTT. It specifies CASNRVGGSNQPQHF. The J gene is TRBJ1-5, the V gene TRBV19, with D unresolved. V was clipped by 7 bases and J by 1 base, with 14 bases between them. Germline lookup yields CDR1 LNHDA and CDR2 SQIVND (reference sequence). The CDR3 is 15 residues long.

The chain recombines TRBV7-9 with TRBJ1-1; tentatively, D is TRBD1 (5 bases). The ends were cut back, 2 bases at V and 0 bases at J, with 10 bases in the middle. The germline gives CDR1 SEHNR, CDR2 FQNEAQ (reference sequence). The CDR3 runs to 15 residues. CDR3 residues: CASSLKGHMNTEAFF. The CDR3 DNA sequence: TGTGCCAGCAGCTTAAAAGGACACATGAACACTGAAGCTTTCTTT.

This clone was seen many times. The V gene is TRBV5-6, the J gene TRBJ1-2; no reliable D call. The V gene's germline CDR1 is SGHDT and CDR2 YYEEEE. This CDR3 spans 12 amino acids. The V end lost 0 bases, the J end lost 3 bases, and 3 bases lay between the germline ends. This CDR3 is CASSLGDYGYTF. The CDR3 coding sequence is TGTGCCAGCAGCTTGGGTGACTATGGCTACACCTTC.

J is TRBJ1-2 and V is TRBV7-8; D remains ambiguous. This CDR3 is built from 15 residues. The germline CDR1 and CDR2 sequences are SGHVS and FQNEAQ. Trimming left V 2 bases short and J 8 bases short, with 18 bases between. In nucleotides, the CDR3 is TGTGCCAGCAGCTTAAGTCCCACCCGGAACGGAGGCTACACCTTC. Protein product: CASSLSPTRNGGYTF.

The chain has TRBV6-5 and TRBJ2-7; the match to TRBD2 covers 7 bases. In germline, CDR1 is MNHEY, CDR2 SVGAGI. The CDR3 extends over 15 amino acids. Trimming at V came to 0 bases and at J to 3 bases, leaving 5 bases not matched to a gene. The DNA for the CDR3 is TGTGCCAGCAGTTACTCGACCGGGGACTACTACGAGCAGTACTTC. Translation: CASSYSTGDYYEQYF.

The chain couples TRBV28 to TRBJ2-7; D ambiguous. The germline V and J ends were trimmed by 7 bases and 2 bases, with 12 bases remaining between them. The CDR3 sequence is 13 residues long. Germline CDR1 MDHEN, CDR2 SYDVKM. The CDR3: CASKVVQTYEQYF. In nucleotides, the CDR3 is TGTGCCAGCAAGGTGGTACAAACCTACGAGCAGTACTTC.

This sequence joins TRBV15 and TRBJ1-3, with D unclear. Germline CDR1 LNHNV, CDR2 YYDKDF (reference sequence). Between the trimmed V and J ends, which lost 5 bases and 0 bases, there was a span of 14 bases. CDR3 length: 16 amino acids. CDR3 bases: TGTGCCACCAGCCGGCAGTACCCGAGCTCTGGAAACACCATATATTTT. Residues: CATSRQYPSSGNTIYF.

This sequence joins TRBV2 and TRBJ2-5, with D perhaps given as TRBD1 or TRBD2 (6 bases each). Germline V gives CDR1 SNHLY, CDR2 FYNNEI. The CDR3 spans 13 residues. Trimming pared 10 bases from V and 5 bases from J, leaving 17 bases between. Written as DNA, the CDR3 is TGTGCCACCATTTCCGGAGGGGGTGAGACCCAGTACTTC. Translated: CATISGGGETQYF. The full variable domain, rest sourced from reference TRBV2 and TRBJ2-5, is EPEVTQTPSHQVTQMGQEVILRCVPISNHLYFYWYRQILGQKVEFLVSFYNNEISEKSEIFDDQFSVERPDGSNFTLKIRSTKLEDSAMYFCATISGGGETQYFGPGTRLLVL.

This clone showed up just a few times. This chain connects TRBV19 to TRBJ1-5, with 7 bases lining up with TRBD1. Trimming removed 4 bases from V and 5 bases from J; junction bases left unmatched: 11. Germline V gives CDR1 LNHDA, CDR2 SQIVND (reference sequence). The CDR3 runs 16 residues. DNA of the CDR3: TGTGCCAGTAGTAGACAGGGTGGGCTTAATGATCAGCCCCAGCATTTT. Protein sequence: CASSRQGGLNDQPQHF.

This chain joins TRBV2 and TRBJ2-3; the match to TRBD1 covers 10 bases. The germline V gene has CDR1 SNHLY and CDR2 FYNNEI. The CDR3 consists of 18 residues. Trimming took 7 bases from V and 2 from J; bases not matched to a gene: 15. The CDR3 reads CASIAISGTGASTDTQYF. CDR3 in DNA: TGTGCCAGCATAGCAATTTCCGGGACAGGGGCCTCCACAGATACGCAGTATTTT.

This clone came up a few times. The rearrangement uses TRBV6-5 and TRBJ1-5, with 8 bases aligning to TRBD1. V shed 6 bases and J 0 bases; nucleotides not matched to a gene: 4. The germline CDR1 and CDR2 sequences are MNHEY and SVGAGI. CDR3 length: 15 amino acids. DNA of the CDR3: TGTGCCAGCAGACCGACAGGGGCTAGCAATCAGCCCCAGCATTTT. This gives the protein CASRPTGASNQPQHF.

This chain joins TRBV14 and TRBJ2-7, with 9 bases aligning to TRBD2. The CDR3 contains 16 residues. CDR1 and CDR2 (germline): SGHDN, FVKESK. Trimming removed 4 bases from V and 2 bases from J; junction bases left unmatched: 9. The CDR3 DNA follows: TGTGCCAGCAGCCCCGGTCTAGCGGGGCCTACCTACGAGCAGTACTTC. Amino acids: CASSPGLAGPTYEQYF.

The chain is built from TRBV2 and TRBJ2-3; TRBD1 might be the D (6 bases). Trimming removed 6 bases at V and 2 bases at J, with 12 bases between. This CDR3 has 14 amino acids. The germline CDR1 and CDR2 sequences are SNHLY and FYNNEI. The CDR3 sequence is CASSIQGPTDTQYF. Here the CDR3 DNA reads TGTGCCAGCAGCATACAGGGACCCACAGATACGCAGTATTTT. Full variable domain (rest looked up from reference TRBV2 and TRBJ2-3): EPEVTQTPSHQVTQMGQEVILRCVPISNHLYFYWYRQILGQKVEFLVSFYNNEISEKSEIFDDQFSVERPDGSNFTLKIRSTKLEDSAMYFCASSIQGPTDTQYFGPGTRLTVL.

This clone was seen just once. As DNA, the CDR3 is TGTGCCAGCAGCTTGACAGGTTTGGAGACCCAGTACTTC. It yields the protein CASSLTGLETQYF. This sequence joins TRBV5-5 and TRBJ2-5; tentative D call: TRBD1 (5 bases). The CDR3 loop spans 13 amino acids. Germline V gene lookup returns CDR1 SGHKS and CDR2 YYEKEE (reference sequence). With 1 base removed from V and 5 bases from J, the gap between germline ends came to 9 bases.

The rearrangement joins TRBV9 to TRBJ1-6, with D perhaps matching TRBD1 (6 bases). V dropped 4 bases and J dropped 5 bases, with 10 bases sitting between them. CDR1 is SGDLS and CDR2 is YYNGEE in the germline V gene. This CDR3 has 14 residues. The CDR3 protein is CASSSQGNNSPLHF. As DNA, the CDR3 is TGTGCCAGCAGCTCACAGGGTAATAATTCACCCCTCCACTTT.

The chain combines TRBV7-2 with TRBJ1-2, with 7 bases fitting TRBD1. The CDR3 totals 15 residues. J gave up 1 base and V 5 bases, and 7 bases lay outside the gene matches. CDR1 and CDR2 (germline): SGHTA, FQGNSA. The CDR3 reads CASSVQGGYNYGYTF. CDR3 sequence (DNA): TGTGCCAGCAGCGTCCAGGGGGGATATAACTATGGCTACACCTTC.